Listed below are T cell receptor beta chains from one sample, sequenced in a study of OX40 agonist ivuxolimab in advanced cancers. Clones were sequenced by immunoSEQ multiplex PCR, and TCRdb holds only the in-frame ones, with some missing. This sample has approximately 99,000 clones, with less than 90% found just once. The sample in question was CD4+ or CD8+ T cells sorted from blood, obtained in a trial of the OX40 agonist ivuxolimab. These receptors originate from an adult with an advanced solid tumor such as melanoma, head and neck, liver or kidney cancer. Both conserved end residues are part of each CDR3. A D gene is named only where the DNA matches it firmly. Some rows have no size entry. The others give once, few or many, or a class for an expanded clone.

D	V	size	J	DNA	CDR3
-	TRBV11-2	-	TRBJ2-2	TGTGCCAGCAGCTACCCAGGGCAAACCGGGGAGCTGTTTTTT	CASSYPGQTGELFF
TRBD1	TRBV5-6	-	TRBJ1-1	TGTGCCAGCAGCTTGGGGACAGGGAACACTGAAGCTTTCTTT	CASSLGTGNTEAFF
-	TRBV19	-	TRBJ1-1	TGTGCCAGTAGTATGAGAGGGAGCACTGAAGCTTTCTTT	CASSMRGSTEAFF
-	TRBV16	-	TRBJ1-5	TGTGCCAGCAGCCAGGGTAGCAACAGGGATGGTCAGCCCCAGCATTTT	CASSQGSNRDGQPQHF
-	TRBV5-8	-	TRBJ1-5	TGTGCCAGCAAACTTATCTGGGTGACTAGCGACAATCAGCCCCAGCATTTT	CASKLIWVTSDNQPQHF
TRBD1	TRBV18	-	TRBJ1-6	TGTGCCACCCATGGGACAGGGTTAAATTCACCCCTCCACTTT	CATHGTGLNSPLHF
-	TRBV6-1	-	TRBJ2-3	TGTGCCAGCAGACTATGGACAGATAGCACAGATACGCAGTATTTT	CASRLWTDSTDTQYF
-	TRBV18	once	TRBJ2-1	TGTGCCAGCTCACCGGGACTCGACAATGAGCAGTTCTTC	CASSPGLDNEQFF
-	TRBV29-1	few	TRBJ1-4	TGCAGCGTTGAGGGAAAACTGTTTTTT	CSVEGKLFF
-	TRBV4-3	-	TRBJ1-2	TGCGCCAGCAGCCGGGGGTGGAACTATGGCTACACCTTC	CASSRGWNYGYTF
TRBD1	TRBV4-2	-	TRBJ1-2	TGTGCCAGCAGCTTAAAGGGGGCCGGTGGCTACACCTTC	CASSLKGAGGYTF
-	TRBV14	-	TRBJ2-5	TGTGCCAGCAGCCAGTGGGCAGCGCAAGAGACCCAGTACTTC	CASSQWAAQETQYF
-	TRBV30	-	TRBJ1-3	TGTGCCTGGAGTCCCTTGAAGGGGCTCCCGGGCCCACCTGGAAACACCATATATTTT	CAWSPLKGLPGPPGNTIYF
-	TRBV29-1	-	TRBJ1-1	TGCAGCGTTGAAATACAGAAGAACACTGAAGCTTTCTTT	CSVEIQKNTEAFF
-	TRBV11-3	-	TRBJ2-2	TGTGCCAGCAGCTCTCGGACAGCCGGGGAGCTGTTTTTT	CASSSRTAGELFF
-	TRBV7-3	once	TRBJ1-1	TGTGCCAGCAGAGCCACCGGGGTCCGGGACACTGAAGCTTTCTTT	CASRATGVRDTEAFF
-	TRBV29-1	few	TRBJ2-7	TGCAGTCATGCTTGGGCACCCTACGAGCAGTACTTC	CSHAWAPYEQYF
TRBD1	TRBV7-3	-	TRBJ2-6	TGTGCCAGCAGCTGGGGACAGGCTGGGGCCAACGTCCTGACTTTC	CASSWGQAGANVLTF
TRBD1	TRBV27	once	TRBJ1-2	TGTGCCAGCAGTGCGTGGACAGGGGGAGACTATGGCTACACCTTC	CASSAWTGGDYGYTF
TRBD2	TRBV9	-	TRBJ2-1	TGTGCCAGCAGCGTAGGGACTAGAAACTTTAATGAGCAGTTCTTC	CASSVGTRNFNEQFF
-	TRBV21-1	-	TRBJ1-5	TGTGCCAGCAGCCACCCGGCGGGGGGGGCCCAGCCCCAGCATTTT	CASSHPAGGAQPQHF
-	TRBV18	-	TRBJ1-2	TGTGCCAGCTCACCGTCGACAGCCGGTAACTATGGCTACACCTTC	CASSPSTAGNYGYTF
TRBD2	TRBV5-1	-	TRBJ2-3	TGCGCCAGCGCCCCAGGGACTAGCGGGGGCGATACGCAGTATTTT	CASAPGTSGGDTQYF
-	TRBV11-3	-	TRBJ1-3	TGTGCCAGCAGCTTAGAGATAAACCATAACACCATATATTTT	CASSLEINHNTIYF
-	TRBV29-1	few	TRBJ1-4	TGCAGCGTTCCGACAGGAGCAACTAATGAAAAACTGTTTTTT	CSVPTGATNEKLFF
TRBD1	TRBV5-1	few	TRBJ1-2	TGCGCCAGCAGCTTGGAGGGACAGGTACGAGGCTACACCTTC	CASSLEGQVRGYTF
TRBD1	TRBV6-1	-	TRBJ1-5	TGTGCCAGCACCCAGACAGGGGTCAATCAGCCCCAGCATTTT	CASTQTGVNQPQHF
-	TRBV5-1	-	TRBJ2-5	TGCGCCAGCAGCTTGATTTCACAGACCACCCAAGAGACCCAGTACTTC	CASSLISQTTQETQYF
TRBD1	TRBV5-1	once	TRBJ2-3	TGCGCCAGCAGTCGGGACAGGGGAGATGCAGATACGCAGTATTTT	CASSRDRGDADTQYF
-	TRBV9	-	TRBJ2-2	TGTGCCAGCAACCCGGGCGCGAACACCGGGGAGCTGTTTTTT	CASNPGANTGELFF
-	TRBV30	-	TRBJ2-4	TGTGCCTGGAGCCTTCTGGCCAAAAACATTCAGTACTTC	CAWSLLAKNIQYF
TRBD1	TRBV6-1	once	TRBJ1-5	TGTGCCAGCGGGATCGGGACAGGTTCGGGTCAGCCCCAGCATTTT	CASGIGTGSGQPQHF
-	TRBV27	-	TRBJ2-3	TGTGCCAGCAGTAGTCCGGGACTCTACACAGATACGCAGTATTTT	CASSSPGLYTDTQYF
TRBD1	TRBV27	-	TRBJ1-2	TGTGCCAGCACCTCGGGACAGGGACCCTACACCTTC	CASTSGQGPYTF
TRBD2	TRBV5-6	-	TRBJ2-2	TGTGCCAGCAGCTTGCGTACTAGCGGGGGCACCGGGGAGCTGTTTTTT	CASSLRTSGGTGELFF
-	TRBV11-2	-	TRBJ1-3	TGTGCCAGCAGCCTTACAGGGTCTGGAAACACCATATATTTT	CASSLTGSGNTIYF
-	TRBV7-2	few	TRBJ1-5	TGTGCCAGCAGCTTTGTAACAGATAGCAATCAGCCCCAGCATTTT	CASSFVTDSNQPQHF
-	TRBV11-3	-	TRBJ2-4	TGTGCCAGCAGCAGACGGGCGGGGGCCGAAAACATTCAGTACTTC	CASSRRAGAENIQYF
-	TRBV6-5	-	TRBJ2-1	TGTGCCAGCAGTTCCCGCGGTAGCCCCCCCTACAATGAGCAGTTCTTC	CASSSRGSPPYNEQFF
-	TRBV10-3	-	TRBJ2-5	TGTGCCATCAGTCGGGACCAAGAGACCCAGTACTTC	CAISRDQETQYF
TRBD1	TRBV11-2	-	TRBJ1-1	TGTGCCAGCAGCGCCCGACAGGGGGTCCCAAAAGCTTTCTTT	CASSARQGVPKAFF
-	TRBV27	-	TRBJ1-1	TGTGCCAGCAGTTTATCGCGAGGGATCATGAACACTGAAGCTTTCTTT	CASSLSRGIMNTEAFF